This T cell receptor beta chain emerged from a study of identical twins. The study's findings and limits: Among monozygotic twins, out-of-frame TCR alpha sharing exceeded what models predicted.

With template switching, a universal primer site was added, and the cDNA carried unique molecular identifiers. TCRdb reprocessed the 5' RACE reads via MiXCR and lists one record per CDR3 protein. The sample includes some 660,000 distinct CDR3 sequences, roughly 8% of them seen just once. This clonotype was counted at least ten times. Its target is unknown. The CDR3 runs 16 residues. These data also featured in a second study, about yellow fever vaccine responses in identical twins.

This rearrangement joins TRBV21-1 to TRBJ2-7; the D call TRBD1 from the table was never checked on the DNA. TRBV21-1 has pseudogene status. Sequenced: PBMCs. The clonotype was recovered from a woman under 30 in good health. DNA of the CDR3: TGTGCCAGCAGCAAAGTAGGGGGGAGCGCCATCTACGAGCAGTACTTC. Translation: CASSKVGGSAIYEQYF.